The 12 T cell receptor beta chains below come from one sample, sequenced in a study of vaccination effects on CD4 cells after COVID-19. Using immunoSEQ multiplex PCR, the repertoire was profiled, and TCRdb retains in-frame clones only, with some absent. The sample carries some 68,000 clones, over 70% recorded once. Before sequencing, viral peptide pools were used by the ViraFEST assay to expand antigen-specific CD4+ T cells. Having been cultured for about 10 days, the cells underwent CD4+ T cell isolation. Nucleocapsid antibodies stayed negative before and after vaccination, showing no earlier SARS-CoV-2 infection. For these receptors, no antigen is known. The sample here was CD4+ T cells from PBMCs cultured with HCoV-OC43 spike peptides, taken before COVID-19 vaccination. Subset reported: HCoV-OC43 spike overlapping peptide pool stimulation. The receptors originated from a human donor who received a COVID-19 vaccine.

In its sample, this clone was seen once. The chain has TRBV24-1 and TRBJ2-1; 15 positions match TRBD2. The CDR3 consists of 19 residues. V trimming: 3 bases; J trimming: 0 bases; junction bases outside the gene matches: 5. Germline values: CDR1 KGHDR, CDR2 SFDVKD. CDR3 DNA: TGTGCCACCAGTGATCCGGGACTAGCGGGGGGAAGCTCCTACAATGAGCAGTTCTTC. The encoded protein is CATSDPGLAGGSSYNEQFF.

The gene calls are TRBV6-5 and TRBJ2-3; 7 positions agree with TRBD2. J gave up 10 bases and V 0 bases, and 10 bases lay outside the gene matches. The germline V gene has CDR1 MNHEY and CDR2 SVGAGI. There are 15 residues in the CDR3. The CDR3 spells CASSYSRLRGGSQYF. CDR3 nucleotides: TGTGCCAGCAGTTACTCGAGGCTACGCGGGGGATCGCAGTATTTT.

The chain uses TRBV21-1 and TRBJ1-5. TRBV21-1 is a pseudogene segment. The CDR3 loop spans 20 amino acids. CDR3 loop: CASSKTSTPASLISNQPQHF. The CDR3 DNA reads as TGTGCCAGCAGCAAGACTTCAACGCCTGCCTCCCTTATTAGCAATCAGCCCCAGCATTTT.

This clone was picked up a small number of times. V and J are TRBV27 and TRBJ2-5, with a possible D match to TRBD1 (6 bases). Deletions cut 4 bases from V and 4 bases from J, with 13 bases between. CDR3 length equals 14 residues. CDR1 MNHEY and CDR2 SMNVEV come from the germline V gene (reference sequence). The CDR3 sequence: CASSSTGSGETQYF. The DNA of the CDR3 is TGTGCCAGCAGTTCAACAGGGTCTGGAGAGACCCAGTACTTC.

This clone was observed a handful of times. CDR3 sequence reads: CASSNPPSFNQPQHF. CDR3 nucleotides: TGTGCCAGCAGCAATCCCCCGTCTTTCAATCAGCCCCAGCATTTT. The chain combines TRBV21-1 with TRBJ1-5. TRBV21-1 counts as a pseudogene. The CDR3 contains 15 residues.

The chain joins TRBV6-1 to TRBJ1-1; 7 bases fit TRBD1. Germline loops: CDR1 MNHNS, CDR2 SASEGT. V shed 2 bases, J shed 0 bases, and the junction held 6 bases outside the gene matches. This CDR3 contains 16 residues. The CDR3 coding sequence is TGTGCCAGCAGTGAACGGGCAGGGGGATTGAACACTGAAGCTTTCTTT. It yields the protein CASSERAGGLNTEAFF.

This chain joins TRBV28 and TRBJ1-2, with a weak D call TRBD1 (6 bases). V was cut by 6 bases and J by 8 bases, with 22 bases left in between. Per germline, CDR1 MDHEN and CDR2 SYDVKM. This CDR3 has 15 amino acids. DNA of the CDR3: TGTGCCAGCAGCGCACGAACAGGGAGGATTATAGGCTACACCTTC. Translation gives CASSARTGRIIGYTF.

The J gene is TRBJ2-5, the V gene TRBV3-1 (or the pseudogene TRBV3-2), with D uncertain. From germline, CDR1 is LGHDT and CDR2 YNNKEL (reference sequence). The CDR3 is made up of 18 amino acids. Trimming cost V 1 base and J 1 base, with 19 bases left between them. The CDR3 DNA reads TGTGCCAGCAGCCAAGCCCCCCTTCCGGTACATATCCAAGAGACCCAGTACTTC. This gives the protein CASSQAPLPVHIQETQYF.

The chain recombines TRBV25-1 with TRBJ1-1; tentatively, D is TRBD1 (5 bases). This CDR3 spans 13 amino acids. Germline assignment: CDR1 MGHDK and CDR2 SYGVNS. V gave up 1 base and J gave up 3 bases, with 6 bases separating them. The CDR3: CASSESGYTEAFF. CDR3 nucleotides: TGTGCCAGCAGTGAATCAGGGTACACTGAAGCTTTCTTT.

This rearrangement joins TRBV24-1 to TRBJ2-5; TRBD1 matches 9 bases. V lost 4 bases and J lost 3; bases outside the gene matches: 5. The length of the CDR3 is 15 residues. Germline-derived CDR1 and CDR2 are KGHDR and SFDVKD. The CDR3 spells CATSEAGTGKETQYF. The CDR3 DNA reads TGTGCCACCAGTGAGGCAGGGACAGGGAAAGAGACCCAGTACTTC.

The chain carries TRBV28 and TRBJ2-3; possible D gene TRBD2, 7 bases. V lost 7 bases and J 4 bases, leaving 15 bases between the germline ends. Looked up from germline, CDR1 is MDHEN and CDR2 is SYDVKM. This CDR3 has 14 amino acids. This CDR3 is CASMRGGASDTQYF. The CDR3 DNA reads as TGTGCCAGCATGAGGGGGGGGGCCTCAGATACGCAGTATTTT.

V gene TRBV29-1 combines with J gene TRBJ2-3; the D gene could be TRBD1 or TRBD2 (5 bases each). Germline assignment: CDR1 SQVTM and CDR2 ANQGSEA. With 5 bases removed from V and 1 base from J, the gap between germline ends came to 22 bases. The length of the CDR3 is 17 residues. For the CDR3, the DNA is TGCAGCGTTACTCTCGGGGCAGGGTGGGGACGCACAGATACGCAGTATTTT. It codes for CSVTLGAGWGRTDTQYF.